This TCR beta chain appears in the sequencing data of a study of shared clonotypes between healthy human individuals (dated by TCRdb to 2020 to 2021). Study-wide context: The cohort comprised two women and three men aged 18 to 49 years. For each donor, CD4 naive and CD4 memory were each run on three plates, CD8 naive on two plates, and CD8 memory on one plate. The study deeply sequenced blood TCR repertoires of several healthy adults to estimate repertoire size and the extent of clonotype sharing between individuals. To increase sequencing depth and limit assay-specific biases, different laboratories used diverse techniques to prepare libraries and sequence TCR repertoires. Per donor, leukapheresis produced somewhere between about 0.94 and 10 billion PBMCs.

Using the deep immunoSEQ assay, TCR CDR3 regions were amplified from genomic DNA by multiplex PCR. Extracted genomic DNA from each cell subset was distributed evenly across all wells of several immunoSEQ 96-well plates, and each plate was treated as a replicate. For sorted subsets, each replicate PCR was loaded with roughly 190 ng genomic DNA, equivalent to 30,000 to 35,000 T cell genomes. Purified libraries were quantified with a Qubit 3.0 fluorometer, sized on a Bioanalyzer 2100, and re-quantified with the KAPA Library Quantification kit. Every immunoSEQ 96-well plate was sequenced on a separate single-read 150-cycle Illumina NextSeq 550 flow cell. The paper's processing steps were these. The immunoSEQ output contained only junctional sequences without quality scores, so filtering could not match that applied to full-length reads. Sequences were annotated with PyIR, a Python wrapper for IgBLAST v1.9, using IMGT germline references to assign V/J genes and CDR3. Reads with weak V/J assignments (E-value above 1e-6), missing CDR3, stop codons, out-of-frame junctions, or ambiguous translated residues were removed. V3J clonotypes were defined by identical inferred V gene, J gene, and CDR3 amino acid sequence. The percentage overlap between two repertoires was calculated by dividing the number of shared unique clonotypes by the size of the smaller repertoire. Repertoire richness was assessed with RTK rarefaction, the Chao1 estimator, and Recon v2.1 estimates of unobserved clonotypes. For all TCRbeta clonotypes obtained by the gDNA method from a handful of donors, generation probabilities were computed with OLGA. Not all clones reach the TCRdb copy of this immuneACCESS table, which keeps in-frame sequences only. Checked studies attribute under half of the gap to unresolved V genes and leave the rest unexplained. V, J and clone size are those of that table, while D and trimming were read from the DNA. The table for this sample lists about 2.4 million clones; around 90% of them were counted only once. The ten largest clones capture over 0.12% of the sample.

V loses 4 bases at its end and J loses 2 bases; junction bases beyond the gene matches: 5. In the germline V gene, CDR1 corresponds to SGDLS and CDR2 to YYNGEE. CDR3 length: 15 amino acids, cysteine to phenylalanine. The only DNA kept is the CDR3, 45 bases in frame from the first base. Healthy HIV-negative adults with no recently reported acute infections or vaccinations were included as donors. All donors were Caucasian adults living in Nashville, Tennessee, USA. CD4+ T cells were enriched by magnetic negative selection, after which naive cells were positively selected on CD45RA and the negative fraction was taken as the memory subset. Blood was obtained by leukapheresis, after which PBMCs were separated by Ficoll-Histopaque density gradient centrifugation and cryopreserved in liquid nitrogen vapor phase. Analytical flow cytometry was used to check the purity and quantity of every magnetically sorted T cell population. Genomic DNA was isolated from every sorted fraction and measured by UV absorbance on a Nanodrop 2000c.

Regarding this clone: The specificity of this receptor is unknown. Base qualities are not provided; no much larger clone lies one nucleotide away.

Results the study describes overall, beyond this receptor: Pairwise subsampling indicated that sequencing depth was expected to affect the degree of clonotype sharing among donors. Sampling was restricted to blood, and TCR repertoires in tissues likely differ from the TCR repertoires found in blood. Around 5.4% of naive CD4, around 3.6% of naive CD8, around 2.3% of memory CD4, and about 0.4% of memory CD8 clonotypes were shared across a few donors. Because the study included a small number of donors, the genetic and exposure-history diversity represented was limited. Larger estimated clonotype richness was generally found for naive subsets than for memory subsets. Even with the large sequencing depth, rarefaction of the sorted-subset datasets indicated that sequencing was incomplete. Higher generation probabilities were observed for clonotypes shared by all four sorted-subset donors than for non-shared clonotypes.

The sequence is built from TRBV9 and TRBJ2-5; 10 bases in between match TRBD2. The sequencing input was naive CD4+ T cells sorted from blood. Explained via the paper, the cell subset or site label denotes: CD45RA+ positively selected. The receptor was derived from a man aged 18 to 30 in good health. The CDR3 here reads CASSPLAGAQETQYF. The nucleotide sequence reads as follows: TGTGCCAGCAGCCCTCTAGCGGGGGCACAAGAGACCCAGTACTTC.